These T cell receptor beta chains were read from a single sample in a study of blood T cell repertoires in COVID-19. TCRdb keeps only in-frame clones here, not all; method: immunoSEQ multiplex PCR. The sample has 220,000 or so clones; roughly four fifths are singletons. Sequencing was done on a sample of PBMCs or T cells enriched from blood (not recorded which). The receptors were sampled from a woman aged 40 to 50 with acute COVID-19. Each CDR3 is given with its conserved first and last residue.

V,CDR3
TRBV2,CASSRDSPTGELFF
TRBV19,CASSRQEVNVGEAFF
TRBV3-1/TRBV3-2,CASSFRDRGHGYTF
TRBV27,CASSLNGGETQYF
TRBV13,CASSMVRQEAEAFF
TRBV28,CATTVLNTEAFF
TRBV28,CASSLTGEQFF
TRBV2,CASSDIAGAYNEQFF
TRBV29-1,CSARQGNTGELFF
TRBV7-2,CASSTPYSTDTQYF
TRBV11-2,CASSSPGTLLSSYNSPLHF
TRBV24-1,CATRSSGTGYEQFF
TRBV7-9,CASSLAGGPYEQYF